The 15 T cell receptor beta chains below come from one sample, sequenced in a study of long-term antiretroviral therapy in people with HIV. The assay, immunoSEQ v3.0, was run at survey level. Some clones are missing from TCRdb's copy, which holds only in-frame ones; the method was immunoSEQ multiplex PCR. The sample lists 25,000 to 30,000 clones; about 96% were seen once. Sample: unsorted PBMCs, taken 5.3 years after starting antiretroviral therapy. The receptor source for this set is a young man with HIV.

The chain joins TRBV7-6 to TRBJ2-5; TRBD2 aligns across 8 bases. Trimming took 5 bases from V and 1 from J; bases not matched to a gene: 6. The V gene's germline CDR1 is SGHVS and CDR2 FNYEAQ. The CDR3 covers 15 residues. The CDR3 region is CASSVSGATQETQYF. CDR3 nucleotide sequence: TGTGCCAGCAGCGTTAGCGGGGCAACCCAAGAGACCCAGTACTTC.

CDR3 in DNA: TGTGCCAGCAGTCCCGGACCGCCTAACTATGGCTACACCTTC. Residues: CASSPGPPNYGYTF. The J gene is TRBJ1-2, the V gene TRBV7-3, with D unclear. This CDR3 is 14 amino acids long. CDR1 is SGHTA, CDR2 FQGTGA, per germline. The ends were cut back, 6 bases at V and 0 bases at J, with 11 bases in the middle.

The V call is TRBV2, the J call TRBJ2-2; D uncertain. The CDR3 extends over 12 amino acids. The V gene's germline CDR1 is SNHLY and CDR2 FYNNEI. Trimming removed 6 bases at V and 4 bases at J, with 6 bases between. The CDR3 is CASSPGTGELFF. CDR3 bases: TGTGCCAGCAGCCCCGGCACCGGGGAGCTGTTTTTT. Full variable domain (rest looked up from reference TRBV2 and TRBJ2-2): EPEVTQTPSHQVTQMGQEVILRCVPISNHLYFYWYRQILGQKVEFLVSFYNNEISEKSEIFDDQFSVERPDGSNFTLKIRSTKLEDSAMYFCASSPGTGELFFGEGSRLTVL.

The rearrangement joins TRBV12-5 to TRBJ1-5; no definite D call. Germline lookup yields CDR1 LGHNT and CDR2 FRNRAP. V shed 7 bases and J shed 1 base, with 8 bases lying between them. The CDR3 runs to 13 residues. The CDR3 DNA is TGTGCTAGTGCCCCAGACAGCAATCAGCCCCAGCATTTT. It encodes CASAPDSNQPQHF.

The rearrangement uses TRBV19 and TRBJ2-3; D is possibly TRBD2 (6 bases). V was cut by 5 bases and J by 2 bases, with 23 bases left in between. The germline gives CDR1 LNHDA, CDR2 SQIVND (reference sequence). The CDR3 covers 18 residues. The CDR3 reads CASSPPRRGGVLTDTQYF. The CDR3 coding sequence is TGTGCCAGTAGTCCTCCCCGACGTGGCGGGGTACTCACAGATACGCAGTATTTT.

This clone was observed once. The chain uses TRBV29-1 and TRBJ1-1; D perhaps matches TRBD1 (6 bases). This CDR3 comprises 14 residues. Trimming removed 2 bases at V and 1 base at J, with 11 bases between. Germline V gene data show CDR1 as SQVTM and CDR2 as ANQGSEA. The CDR3 DNA reads TGCAGCGTTGAACCGGGACACAAGAACACTGAAGCTTTCTTT. Translation gives CSVEPGHKNTEAFF.

The chain has TRBV9 and TRBJ2-2; D is uncertain. Germline CDR1 and CDR2: SGDLS and YYNGEE. This CDR3 comprises 13 residues. The V gene lost 4 bases and the J gene lost 7 bases, with 11 bases spanning the gap. The CDR3 nucleotides read TGTGCCAGCAGCCGCGACTTCGGCGGGGAGCTGTTTTTT. Amino acids: CASSRDFGGELFF.

The chain employs TRBV9 and TRBJ2-3; D gene uncertain. The CDR3 sequence is 17 residues long. Germline lookup yields CDR1 SGDLS and CDR2 YYNGEE. The germline V and J ends were trimmed by 0 bases and 4 bases, with 18 bases remaining between them. The CDR3 reads CASSVVNGGDGADTQYF. The CDR3 DNA reads as TGTGCCAGCAGCGTAGTGAATGGTGGAGATGGGGCAGATACGCAGTATTTT.

The chain carries TRBV6-4 and TRBJ2-1; a possible D gene is TRBD1 (5 bases). V gave up 0 bases and J gave up 5 bases, with 5 bases separating them. The CDR3 is 13 amino acids. Germline V gene sequence: CDR1 MRHNA, CDR2 SNTAGT. CDR3 coding DNA: TGTGCCAGCAGTGACTCGGACAACAATGAGCAGTTCTTC. It encodes CASSDSDNNEQFF.

V usage is TRBV6-1 and J usage is TRBJ2-1, with D unclear. There are 12 residues in the CDR3. The V end was cut by 2 bases, the J end by 5 bases, with 4 bases between. CDR1 MNHNS and CDR2 SASEGT come from the germline V gene. CDR3 amino acids: CASSEWDNEQFF. For the CDR3, the DNA is TGTGCCAGCAGTGAATGGGACAATGAGCAGTTCTTC.

As DNA, the CDR3 is TGCAGCGTTGAGCTCGGGGGGACATCTCGGGGGTATGGCTACACCTTC. Its translation: CSVELGGTSRGYGYTF. The chain recombines TRBV29-1 with TRBJ1-2; possibly TRBD1 for D (6 bases). The V gene lost 3 bases and the J gene lost 5 bases, with 22 bases spanning the gap. This CDR3 contains 16 residues. CDR1 is SQVTM and CDR2 is ANQGSEA in the germline V gene.

J is TRBJ2-1 and V is TRBV7-8; 12 bases are a match to TRBD2. The CDR3 runs to 14 residues. In germline, CDR1 is SGHVS, CDR2 FQNEAQ. With 4 bases clipped from V and 14 bases from J, the junction kept 9 bases outside the gene matches. DNA of the CDR3: TGTGCCAGCAGCTCCGGACTAGCGGGATCAACTGAGTTCTTC. Translated, it gives CASSSGLAGSTEFF.

This sequence joins TRBV5-1 and TRBJ1-1, with 8 nucleotides matching TRBD1. This CDR3 has 13 residues. Germline CDR1 is SGHRS and CDR2 is YFSETQ. Trimming cost V 5 bases and J 3 bases; bases outside gene matches: 3. The CDR3 DNA reads as TGCGCCAGCAGTATGGGACAGGACACTGAAGCTTTCTTT. It codes for CASSMGQDTEAFF.

This clone has just one count. The chain employs TRBV15 and TRBJ1-6, with D perhaps matching TRBD1 (5 bases). The V gene lost 5 bases and the J gene lost 0 bases, with 11 bases spanning the gap. The germline CDR1 and CDR2 sequences are LNHNV and YYDKDF (reference sequence). CDR3 length: 16 residues. CDR3 DNA: TGTGCCACCAGCCGCGACAGACTCTCCTATAATTCACCCCTCCACTTT. The encoded protein is CATSRDRLSYNSPLHF. Using reference TRBV15 and TRBJ1-6 for the parts outside the CDR3, the full variable domain is DAMVIQNPRYQVTQFGKPVTLSCSQTLNHNVMYWYQQKSSQAPKLLFHYYDKDFNNEADTPDNFQSRRPNTSFCFLDIRSPGLGDTAMYLCATSRDRLSYNSPLHFGNGTRLTVT.

The gene calls are TRBV9 and TRBJ2-2; 11 positions match TRBD2. Germline trimming cut 2 bases from V and 3 bases from J; bases unmatched to any gene: 6. This CDR3 spans 17 amino acids. CDR1 is SGDLS and CDR2 is YYNGEE in the germline V gene. The DNA for the CDR3 is TGTGCCAGCAGCGTTAGCGGGAGGGGTCTTGACACCGGGGAGCTGTTTTTT. It encodes CASSVSGRGLDTGELFF.